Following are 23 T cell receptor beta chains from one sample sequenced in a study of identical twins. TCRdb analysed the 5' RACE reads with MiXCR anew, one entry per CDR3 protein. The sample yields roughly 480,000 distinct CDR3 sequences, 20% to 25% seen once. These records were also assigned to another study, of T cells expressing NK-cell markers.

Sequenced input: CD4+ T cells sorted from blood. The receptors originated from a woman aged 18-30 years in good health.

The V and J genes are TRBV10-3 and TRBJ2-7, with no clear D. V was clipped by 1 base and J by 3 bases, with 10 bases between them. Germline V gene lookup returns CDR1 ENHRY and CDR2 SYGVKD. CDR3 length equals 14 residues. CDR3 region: CAISEYRSFYEQYF. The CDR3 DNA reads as TGTGCCATCAGTGAGTATCGTAGTTTCTACGAGCAGTACTTC.

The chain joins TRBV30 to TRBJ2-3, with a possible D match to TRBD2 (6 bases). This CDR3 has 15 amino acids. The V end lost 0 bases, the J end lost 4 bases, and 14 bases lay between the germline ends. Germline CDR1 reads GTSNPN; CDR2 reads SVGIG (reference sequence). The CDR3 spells CAWSVGGRSADTQYF. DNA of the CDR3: TGTGCCTGGAGTGTAGGTGGGAGGTCTGCAGATACGCAGTATTTT.

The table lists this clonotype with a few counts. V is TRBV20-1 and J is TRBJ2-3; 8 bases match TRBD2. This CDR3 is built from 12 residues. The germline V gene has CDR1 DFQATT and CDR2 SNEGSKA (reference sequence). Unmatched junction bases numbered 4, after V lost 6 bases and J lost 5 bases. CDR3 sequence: CSAGGGGDTQYF. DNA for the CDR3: TGCAGTGCCGGGGGGGGCGGAGATACGCAGTATTTT.

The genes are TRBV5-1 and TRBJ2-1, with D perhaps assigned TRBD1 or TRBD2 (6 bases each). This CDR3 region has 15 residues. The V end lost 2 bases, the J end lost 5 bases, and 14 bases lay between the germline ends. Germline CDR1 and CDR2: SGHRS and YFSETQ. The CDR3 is CASSFQGGTHNEQFF. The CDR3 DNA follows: TGCGCCAGCAGCTTTCAAGGGGGGACCCACAATGAGCAGTTCTTC.

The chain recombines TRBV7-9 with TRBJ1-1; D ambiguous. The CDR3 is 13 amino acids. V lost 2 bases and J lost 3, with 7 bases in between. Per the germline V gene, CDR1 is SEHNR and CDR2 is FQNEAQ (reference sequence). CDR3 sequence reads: CASSLILDTEAFF. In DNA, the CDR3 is TGTGCCAGCAGCTTAATTTTGGACACTGAAGCTTTCTTT. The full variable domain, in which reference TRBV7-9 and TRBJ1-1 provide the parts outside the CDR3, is DTGVSQNPRHKITKRGQNVTFRCDPISEHNRLYWYRQTLGQGPEFLTYFQNEAQLEKSRLLSDRFSAERPKGSFSTLEIQRTEQGDSAMYLCASSLILDTEAFFGQGTRLTVV.

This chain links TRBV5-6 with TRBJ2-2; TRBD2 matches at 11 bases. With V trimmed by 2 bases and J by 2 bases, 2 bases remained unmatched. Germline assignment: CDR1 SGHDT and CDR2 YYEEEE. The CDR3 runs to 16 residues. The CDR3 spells CASSFTSGSNTGELFF. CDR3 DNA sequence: TGTGCCAGCAGCTTCACTAGCGGGAGTAACACCGGGGAGCTGTTTTTT.

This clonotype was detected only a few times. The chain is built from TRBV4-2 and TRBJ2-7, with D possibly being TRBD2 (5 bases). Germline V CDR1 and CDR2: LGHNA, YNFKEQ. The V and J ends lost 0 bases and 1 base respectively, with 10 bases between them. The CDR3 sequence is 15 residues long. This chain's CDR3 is CASSQDQRKSYEQYF. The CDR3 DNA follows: TGTGCCAGCAGCCAAGATCAGCGGAAATCCTACGAGCAGTACTTC.

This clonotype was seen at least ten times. CDR3 in DNA: TGTGCCAGCAGCCCTTCGGGACTAGCGGCCTACAATGAGCAGTTCTTC. It specifies CASSPSGLAAYNEQFF. This sequence joins TRBV7-2 and TRBJ2-1, with 11 bases lining up with TRBD2. The J segment lost 2 bases and the V segment lost 5 bases, leaving 5 bases of the junction unmatched. This CDR3 is built from 16 residues. Germline CDR1 SGHTA, CDR2 FQGNSA.

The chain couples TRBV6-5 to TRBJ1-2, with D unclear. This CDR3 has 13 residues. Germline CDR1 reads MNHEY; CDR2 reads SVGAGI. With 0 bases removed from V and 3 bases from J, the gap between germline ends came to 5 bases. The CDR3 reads CASSYSLYYGYTF. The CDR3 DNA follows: TGTGCCAGCAGTTACTCCCTTTACTATGGCTACACCTTC.

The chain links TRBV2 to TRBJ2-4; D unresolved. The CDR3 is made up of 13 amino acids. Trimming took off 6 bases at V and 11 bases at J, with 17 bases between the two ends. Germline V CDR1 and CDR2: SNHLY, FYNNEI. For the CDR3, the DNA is TGTGCCAGCAGAAACGTAGGGTACAACGTTCAGTACTTC. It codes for CASRNVGYNVQYF. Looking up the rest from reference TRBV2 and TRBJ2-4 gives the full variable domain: EPEVTQTPSHQVTQMGQEVILRCVPISNHLYFYWYRQILGQKVEFLVSFYNNEISEKSEIFDDQFSVERPDGSNFTLKIRSTKLEDSAMYFCASRNVGYNVQYFGAGTRLSVL.

CDR3 residues: CAISGAGDTQYF. As DNA, the CDR3 is TGTGCCATCAGTGGTGCGGGAGATACGCAGTATTTT. The chain uses TRBV10-3 and TRBJ2-3; TRBD2 might be the D (5 bases). CDR3 length: 12 residues. The germline V and J ends were trimmed by 4 bases and 5 bases, with 7 bases remaining between them. Germline V lookup: CDR1 ENHRY, CDR2 SYGVKD.

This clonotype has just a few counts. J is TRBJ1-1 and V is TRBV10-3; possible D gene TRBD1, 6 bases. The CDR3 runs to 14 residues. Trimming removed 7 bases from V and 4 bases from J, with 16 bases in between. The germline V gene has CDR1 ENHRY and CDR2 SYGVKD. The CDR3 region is CAITINRDGTEAFF. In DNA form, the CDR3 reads TGTGCCATCACCATAAACAGGGATGGCACTGAAGCTTTCTTT.

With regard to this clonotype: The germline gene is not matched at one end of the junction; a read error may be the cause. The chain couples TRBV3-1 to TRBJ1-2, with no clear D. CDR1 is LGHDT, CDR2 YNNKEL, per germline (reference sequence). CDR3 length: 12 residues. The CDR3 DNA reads TGTGCCAGCAGCCAAACGGAGGCCGGGAAAAACTTC. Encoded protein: CASSQTEAGKNF.

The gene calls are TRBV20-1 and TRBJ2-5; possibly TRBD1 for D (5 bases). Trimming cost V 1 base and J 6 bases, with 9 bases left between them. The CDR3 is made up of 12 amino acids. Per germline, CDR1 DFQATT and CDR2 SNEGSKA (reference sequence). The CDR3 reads CSARGQGKTQYF. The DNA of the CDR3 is TGCAGTGCTAGAGGTCAGGGAAAGACCCAGTACTTC.

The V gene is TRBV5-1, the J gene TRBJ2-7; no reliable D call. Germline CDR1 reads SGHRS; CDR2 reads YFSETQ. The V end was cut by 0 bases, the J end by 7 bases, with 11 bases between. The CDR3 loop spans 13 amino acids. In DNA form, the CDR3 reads TGCGCCAGCAGCTTGGCCAGTGGTTTGGAGCAGTACTTC. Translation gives CASSLASGLEQYF.

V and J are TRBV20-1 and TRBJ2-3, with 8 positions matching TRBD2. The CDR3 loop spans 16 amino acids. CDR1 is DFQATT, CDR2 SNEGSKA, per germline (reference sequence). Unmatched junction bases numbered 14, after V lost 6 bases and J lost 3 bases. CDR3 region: CSASAVAGSLTDTQYF. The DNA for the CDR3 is TGCAGTGCCAGTGCCGTAGCGGGAAGTTTAACAGATACGCAGTATTTT.

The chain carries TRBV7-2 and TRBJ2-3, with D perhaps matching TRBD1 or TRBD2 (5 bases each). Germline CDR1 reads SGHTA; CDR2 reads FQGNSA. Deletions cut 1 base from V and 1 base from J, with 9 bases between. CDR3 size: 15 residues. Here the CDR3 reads CASSLDVGRTDTQYF. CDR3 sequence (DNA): TGTGCCAGCAGCTTAGATGTGGGACGCACAGATACGCAGTATTTT.

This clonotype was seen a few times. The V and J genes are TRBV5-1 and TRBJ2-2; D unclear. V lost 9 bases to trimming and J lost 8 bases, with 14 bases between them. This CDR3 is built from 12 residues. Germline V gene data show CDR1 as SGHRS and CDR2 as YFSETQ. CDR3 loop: CATKGDPGELFF. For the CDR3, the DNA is TGCGCCACCAAGGGCGACCCGGGGGAGCTGTTTTTT.

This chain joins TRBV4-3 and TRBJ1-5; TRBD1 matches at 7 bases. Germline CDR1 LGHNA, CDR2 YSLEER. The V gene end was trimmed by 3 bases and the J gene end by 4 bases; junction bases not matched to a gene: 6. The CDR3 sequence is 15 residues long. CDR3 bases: TGCGCCAGCAGCCAGAGGGACAGCCCTAATCAGCCCCAGCATTTT. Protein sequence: CASSQRDSPNQPQHF.

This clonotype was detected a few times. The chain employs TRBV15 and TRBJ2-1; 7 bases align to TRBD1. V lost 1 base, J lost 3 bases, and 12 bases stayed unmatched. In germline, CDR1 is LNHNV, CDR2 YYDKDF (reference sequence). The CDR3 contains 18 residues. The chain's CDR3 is CATSRVPGKGANYNEQFF. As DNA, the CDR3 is TGTGCCACCAGCAGAGTCCCAGGGAAGGGGGCGAACTACAATGAGCAGTTCTTC. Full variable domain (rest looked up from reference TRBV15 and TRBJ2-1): DAMVIQNPRYQVTQFGKPVTLSCSQTLNHNVMYWYQQKSSQAPKLLFHYYDKDFNNEADTPDNFQSRRPNTSFCFLDIRSPGLGDTAMYLCATSRVPGKGANYNEQFFGPGTRLTVL.

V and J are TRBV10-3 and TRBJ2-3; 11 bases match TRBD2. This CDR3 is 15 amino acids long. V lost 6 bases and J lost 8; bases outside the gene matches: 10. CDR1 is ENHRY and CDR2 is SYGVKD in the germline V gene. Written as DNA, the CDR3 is TGTGCCATCAGCCCCGGGACTAGCGGTTCTGGTACGCAGTATTTT. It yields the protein CAISPGTSGSGTQYF.

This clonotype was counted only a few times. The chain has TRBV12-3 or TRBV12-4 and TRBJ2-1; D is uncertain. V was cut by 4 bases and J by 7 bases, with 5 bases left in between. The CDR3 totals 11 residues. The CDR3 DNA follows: TGTGCCAGCAGTTGGCTGAATGAGCAGTTCTTC. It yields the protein CASSWLNEQFF.

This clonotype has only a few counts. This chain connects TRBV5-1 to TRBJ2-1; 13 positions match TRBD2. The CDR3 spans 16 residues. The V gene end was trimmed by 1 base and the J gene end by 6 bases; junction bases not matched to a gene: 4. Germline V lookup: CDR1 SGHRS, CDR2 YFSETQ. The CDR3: CASSLSGTSGVNEQFF. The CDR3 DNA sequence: TGCGCCAGCAGCTTGTCCGGGACTAGCGGGGTCAATGAGCAGTTCTTC.